A single TCR beta chain is shown here with its context. This record comes from a study of blood T cell repertoires in COVID-19. Study details: PBMCs, B-cell-depleted T cells, or T cells provided the cDNA or gDNA that made up the material.

In the study's own analysis: Estimates of nucleated cell counts were drawn from the amplification of reference gene primers. Sequencing was performed with immunoSEQ multiplex PCR; in TCRdb, only in-frame clones are kept and a portion is missing. V and J calls and clone size come straight from that table; D and trimming were deduced from the DNA. The repertoire holds about 130,000 clones, with 84% as singletons. V lost 5 bases to trimming and J lost 4 bases, with 10 bases between them. CDR1 is SGDLS and CDR2 is YYNGEE in the germline V gene. This CDR3 spans 13 amino acids. Sequenced sample: peripheral blood. This rearrangement joins TRBV9 to TRBJ1-3; D is unresolved. The sequence was collected from a human donor in a cohort sampled during active COVID-19. CDR3 bases: TGTGCCAGCAGTCCCCGAGAGGGAAACACCATATATTTT. It translates to CASSPREGNTIYF.